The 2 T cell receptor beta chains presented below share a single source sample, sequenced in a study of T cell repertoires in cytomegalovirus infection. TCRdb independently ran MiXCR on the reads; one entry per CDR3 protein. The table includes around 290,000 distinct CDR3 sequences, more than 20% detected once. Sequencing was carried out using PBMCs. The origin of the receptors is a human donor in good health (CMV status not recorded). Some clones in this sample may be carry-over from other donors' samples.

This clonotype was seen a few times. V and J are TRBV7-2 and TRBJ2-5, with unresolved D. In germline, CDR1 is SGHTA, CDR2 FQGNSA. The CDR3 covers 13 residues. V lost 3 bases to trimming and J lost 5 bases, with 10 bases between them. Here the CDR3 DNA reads TGTGCCAGCAGCTTCTACGTGGGGGAGACCCAGTACTTC. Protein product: CASSFYVGETQYF.

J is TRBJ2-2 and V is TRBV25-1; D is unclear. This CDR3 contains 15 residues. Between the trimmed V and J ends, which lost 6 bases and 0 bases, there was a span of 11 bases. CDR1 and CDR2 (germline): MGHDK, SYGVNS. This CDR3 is CASSPLETNTGELFF. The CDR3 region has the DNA TGTGCCAGCAGCCCCCTCGAAACGAACACCGGGGAGCTGTTTTTT.